This T cell receptor beta chain appears in the sequencing data of a study of stem cell transplantation in POMP-related autoinflammatory disease. Study details: Impaired MHC class I-dependent CD8+ differentiation was hypothesized from defective thymoproteasomes.

PRAID featured immunodeficiency plus autoinflammation. Study results and caveats: In PRAID patients, the number of distinct TRB V-J gene pairings was restricted. Across all analyzed T-cell subsets, patients with PRAID tended toward reduced diversity and increased clonality.

TCRdb's table, derived via immunoSEQ multiplex PCR, lists solely in-frame clones and lacks some. The repertoire holds some 69,000 clones, approximately 91% seen once, with around 0.66% in the top ten. About this clone itself: Its antigen remains unknown.

The CDR3 runs 16 residues. CDR1 is SGDLS and CDR2 is YYNGEE in the germline V gene. Trimming cost V 0 bases and J 2 bases; bases outside gene matches: 4. The TCR comes from a human patient with POMP-related autoinflammation and immune dysregulation (PRAID). Part of the T cells may come from the graft donor. The V gene is TRBV9, the J gene TRBJ2-1, with 8 bases lining up with TRBD2. This material consisted of CD4+ T cells from PBMCs, taken after stem cell transplantation. The CDR3 loop reads CASSVAGREPYNEQFF. CDR3 sequence (DNA): TGTGCCAGCAGCGTAGCCGGGAGGGAACCCTACAATGAGCAGTTCTTC.